This record looks at one T cell receptor beta chain sequence and its context. V was trimmed by 6 bases and J by 4 bases, leaving 13 bases between them. Looked up from germline, CDR1 is MDHEN and CDR2 is SYDVKM. CDR3 size: 14 residues. Assay used: immunoSEQ multiplex PCR; TCRdb lists only in-frame clones, some missing. The sample has some 290,000 clones, 85% to 90% seen once; the top ten hold less than 3.5%. The sample originates from a study of blood T cell repertoires in COVID-19. Study-wide background: Samples of COVID-19 (acute and convalescent) were obtained from the United States, Italy and Spain. PBMCs, B-cell-depleted T cells, or T cells were the source of the cDNA or gDNA that made up the material.

The Seattle patients, enrolled during active infection, were followed longitudinally. The material sequenced was peripheral blood. This receptor was obtained from a young woman with COVID-19, enrolled during active disease. This chain connects TRBV28 to TRBJ1-3, with D possibly being TRBD1 (5 bases). CDR3 DNA: TGTGCCAGCAGCCCGGGGGGTTCGGGAAACACCATATATTTT. This codes for CASSPGGSGNTIYF.